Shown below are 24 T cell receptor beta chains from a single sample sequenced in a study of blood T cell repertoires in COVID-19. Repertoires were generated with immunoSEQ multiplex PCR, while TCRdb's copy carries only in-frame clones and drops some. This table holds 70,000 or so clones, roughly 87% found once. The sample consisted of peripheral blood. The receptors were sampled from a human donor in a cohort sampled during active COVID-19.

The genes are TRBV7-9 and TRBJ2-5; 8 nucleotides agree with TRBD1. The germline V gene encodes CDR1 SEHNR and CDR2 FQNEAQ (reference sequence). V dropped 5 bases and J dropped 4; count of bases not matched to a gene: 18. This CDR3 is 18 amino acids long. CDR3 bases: TGTGCCAGCAGCAAATCCGGGACAGGATACCCAACCGGAGAGACCCAGTACTTC. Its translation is CASSKSGTGYPTGETQYF.

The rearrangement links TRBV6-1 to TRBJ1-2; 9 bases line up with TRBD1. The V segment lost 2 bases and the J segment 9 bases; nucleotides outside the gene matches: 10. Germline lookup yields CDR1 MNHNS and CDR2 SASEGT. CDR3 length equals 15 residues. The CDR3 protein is CASSEMGTGYRSYTF. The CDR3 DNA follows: TGTGCCAGCAGTGAAATGGGGACAGGGTATAGAAGCTACACCTTC.

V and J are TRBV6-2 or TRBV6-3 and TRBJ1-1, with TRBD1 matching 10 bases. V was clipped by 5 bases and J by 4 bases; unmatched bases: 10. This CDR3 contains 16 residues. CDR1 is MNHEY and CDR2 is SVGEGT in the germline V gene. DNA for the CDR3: TGTGCCAGCAGTCGTTTCGGGACAGGGGCTCTCACTGAAGCTTTCTTT. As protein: CASSRFGTGALTEAFF.

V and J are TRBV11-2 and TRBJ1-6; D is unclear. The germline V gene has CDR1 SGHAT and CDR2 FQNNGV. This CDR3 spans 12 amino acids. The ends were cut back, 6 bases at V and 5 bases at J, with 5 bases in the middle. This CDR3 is CASRLNNSPLHF. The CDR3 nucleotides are TGTGCCAGCAGGCTAAATAATTCACCCCTCCACTTT.

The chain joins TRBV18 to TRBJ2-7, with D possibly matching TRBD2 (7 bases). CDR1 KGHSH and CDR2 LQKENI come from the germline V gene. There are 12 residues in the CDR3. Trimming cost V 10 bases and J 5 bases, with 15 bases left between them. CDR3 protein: CATKSGGHEQYF. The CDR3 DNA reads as TGTGCCACCAAATCGGGGGGCCACGAGCAGTACTTC.

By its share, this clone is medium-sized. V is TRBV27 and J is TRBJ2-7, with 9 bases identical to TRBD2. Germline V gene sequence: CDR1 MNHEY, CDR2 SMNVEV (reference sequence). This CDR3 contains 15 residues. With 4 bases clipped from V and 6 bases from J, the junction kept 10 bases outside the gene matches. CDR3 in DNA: TGTGCCAGCAGTTCCGTAGCGGGAGCCCCTCTCGAGCAGTACTTC. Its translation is CASSSVAGAPLEQYF.

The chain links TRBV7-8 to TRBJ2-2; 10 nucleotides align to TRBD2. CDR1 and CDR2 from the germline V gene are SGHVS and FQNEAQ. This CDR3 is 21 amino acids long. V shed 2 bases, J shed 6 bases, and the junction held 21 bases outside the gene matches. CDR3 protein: CASSLRSRGMTSGPGAGELFF. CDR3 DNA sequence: TGTGCCAGCAGCTTACGTTCTAGGGGGATGACTAGCGGGCCAGGGGCCGGGGAGCTGTTTTTT.

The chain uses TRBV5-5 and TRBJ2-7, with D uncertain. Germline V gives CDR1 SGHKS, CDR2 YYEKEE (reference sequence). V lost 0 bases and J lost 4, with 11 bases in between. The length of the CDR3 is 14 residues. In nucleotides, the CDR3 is TGTGCCAGCAGCTTGGACGGGTTTCGGTACGAGCAGTACTTC. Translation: CASSLDGFRYEQYF.

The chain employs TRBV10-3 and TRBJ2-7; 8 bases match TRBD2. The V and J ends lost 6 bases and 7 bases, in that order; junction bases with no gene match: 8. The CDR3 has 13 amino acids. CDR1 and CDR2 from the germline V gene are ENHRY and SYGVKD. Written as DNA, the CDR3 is TGTGCCATCAGCGGCGGGGGGCCGCAGGAGCAGTACTTC. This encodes CAISGGGPQEQYF.

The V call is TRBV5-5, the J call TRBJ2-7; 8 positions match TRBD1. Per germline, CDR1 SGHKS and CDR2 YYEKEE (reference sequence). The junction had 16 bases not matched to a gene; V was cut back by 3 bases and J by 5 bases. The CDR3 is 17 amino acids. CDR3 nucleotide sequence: TGTGCCAGCAGCTCTGCCTCCCGGAGGACAGGGTATGACGAGCAGTACTTC. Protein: CASSSASRRTGYDEQYF.

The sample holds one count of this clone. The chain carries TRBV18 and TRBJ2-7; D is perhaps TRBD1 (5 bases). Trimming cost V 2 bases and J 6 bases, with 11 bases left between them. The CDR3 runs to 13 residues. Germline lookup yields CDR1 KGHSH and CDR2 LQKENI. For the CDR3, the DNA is TGTGCCAGCTCACCAGGGGCAGGGTCCGAGCAGTACTTC. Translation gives CASSPGAGSEQYF. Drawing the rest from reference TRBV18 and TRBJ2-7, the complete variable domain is NAGVMQNPRHLVRRRGQEARLRCSPMKGHSHVYWYRQLPEEGLKFMVYLQKENIIDESGMPKERFSAEFPKEGPSILRIQQVVRGDSAAYFCASSPGAGSEQYFGPGTRLTVT.

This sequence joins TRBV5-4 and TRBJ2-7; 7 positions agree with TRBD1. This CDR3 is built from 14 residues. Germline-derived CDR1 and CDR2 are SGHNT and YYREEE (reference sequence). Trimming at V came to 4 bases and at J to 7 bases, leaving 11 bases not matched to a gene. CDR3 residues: CASSDKGALSEQYF. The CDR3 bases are TGTGCCAGCAGCGACAAGGGGGCCCTTTCTGAGCAGTACTTC. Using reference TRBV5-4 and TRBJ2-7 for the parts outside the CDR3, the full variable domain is ETGVTQSPTHLIKTRGQQVTLRCSSQSGHNTVSWYQQALGQGPQFIFQYYREEENGRGNFPPRFSGLQFPNYSSELNVNALELDDSALYLCASSDKGALSEQYFGPGTRLTVT.

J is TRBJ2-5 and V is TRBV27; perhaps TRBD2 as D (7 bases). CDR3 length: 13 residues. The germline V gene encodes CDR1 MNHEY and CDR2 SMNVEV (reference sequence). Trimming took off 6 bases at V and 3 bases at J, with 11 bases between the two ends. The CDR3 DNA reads TGTGCCAGCAGCATAGGGGGGGAAGAGACCCAGTACTTC. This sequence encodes CASSIGGEETQYF.

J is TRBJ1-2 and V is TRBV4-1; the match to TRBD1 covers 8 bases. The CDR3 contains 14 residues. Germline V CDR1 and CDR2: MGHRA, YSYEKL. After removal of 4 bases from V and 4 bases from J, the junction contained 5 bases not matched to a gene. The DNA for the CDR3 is TGCGCCAGCAGCCTAGACAGGGGACCCTATGGCTACACCTTC. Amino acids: CASSLDRGPYGYTF.

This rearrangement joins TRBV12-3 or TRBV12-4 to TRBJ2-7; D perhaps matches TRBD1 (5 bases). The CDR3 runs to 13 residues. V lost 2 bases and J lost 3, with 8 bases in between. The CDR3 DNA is TGTGCCAGCAGTTTATCGACAGACTACGAGCAGTACTTC. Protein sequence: CASSLSTDYEQYF.

As DNA, the CDR3 is TGTGCCTGGAGTGTATTCCTCCCGGGACAGGGCTCGCGACAGCCCCAGCATTTT. Its protein is CAWSVFLPGQGSRQPQHF. The chain couples TRBV30 to TRBJ1-5; 9 bases match TRBD1. Germline values: CDR1 GTSNPN, CDR2 SVGIG (reference sequence). The CDR3 loop spans 18 amino acids. The trim removed 0 bases at V and 7 bases at J, leaving 16 bases unmatched.

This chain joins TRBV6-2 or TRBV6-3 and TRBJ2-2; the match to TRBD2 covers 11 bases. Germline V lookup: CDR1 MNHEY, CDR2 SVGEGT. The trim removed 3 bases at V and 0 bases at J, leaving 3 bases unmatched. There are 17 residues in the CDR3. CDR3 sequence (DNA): TGTGCCAGCAGTTATACTAGCGGGGGAGCGAACACCGGGGAGCTGTTTTTT. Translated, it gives CASSYTSGGANTGELFF.

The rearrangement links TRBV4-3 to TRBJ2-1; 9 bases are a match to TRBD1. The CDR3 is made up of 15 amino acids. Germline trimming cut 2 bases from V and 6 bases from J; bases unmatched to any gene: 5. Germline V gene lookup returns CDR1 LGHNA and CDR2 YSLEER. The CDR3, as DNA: TGCGCCAGCAGCCAAACAGGGGGCGCGTCCAATGAGCAGTTCTTC. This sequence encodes CASSQTGGASNEQFF.

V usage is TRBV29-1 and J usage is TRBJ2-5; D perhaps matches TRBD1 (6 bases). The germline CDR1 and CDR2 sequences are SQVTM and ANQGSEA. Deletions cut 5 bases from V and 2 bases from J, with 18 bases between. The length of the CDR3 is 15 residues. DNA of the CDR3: TGCAGCGTTAAGGAAGACCAGGGGATTCAAGAGACCCAGTACTTC. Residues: CSVKEDQGIQETQYF. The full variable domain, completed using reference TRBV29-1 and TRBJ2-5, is SAVISQKPSRDICQRGTSLTIQCQVDSQVTMMFWYRQQPGQSLTLIATANQGSEATYESGFVIDKFPISRPNLTFSTLTVSNMSPEDSSIYLCSVKEDQGIQETQYFGPGTRLLVL.

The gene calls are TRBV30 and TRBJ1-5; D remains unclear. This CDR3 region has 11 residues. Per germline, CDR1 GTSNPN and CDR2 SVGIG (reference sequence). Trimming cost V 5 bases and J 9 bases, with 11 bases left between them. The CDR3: CAWGSRGPQHF. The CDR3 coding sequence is TGTGCCTGGGGGTCACGCGGGCCCCAGCATTTT.

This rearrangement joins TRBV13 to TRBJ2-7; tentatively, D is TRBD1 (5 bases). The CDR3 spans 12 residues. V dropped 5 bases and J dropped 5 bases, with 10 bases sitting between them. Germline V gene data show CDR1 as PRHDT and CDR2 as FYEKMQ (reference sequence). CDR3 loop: CASSLTGHEQYF. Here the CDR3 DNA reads TGTGCCAGCAGCCTTACAGGCCACGAGCAGTACTTC.

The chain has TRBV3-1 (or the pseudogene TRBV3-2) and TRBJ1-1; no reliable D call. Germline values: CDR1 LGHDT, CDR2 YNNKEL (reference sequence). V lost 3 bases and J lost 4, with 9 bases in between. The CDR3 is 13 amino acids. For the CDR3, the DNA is TGTGCCAGCAGCCAGAGTCGGGGCACTGAAGCTTTCTTT. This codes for CASSQSRGTEAFF.

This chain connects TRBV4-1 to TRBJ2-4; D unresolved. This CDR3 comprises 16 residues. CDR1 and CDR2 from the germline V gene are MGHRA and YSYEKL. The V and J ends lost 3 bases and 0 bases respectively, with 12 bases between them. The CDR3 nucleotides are TGCGCCAGCAGCCAGCGATCTAAACTAGCCAAAAACATTCAGTACTTC. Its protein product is CASSQRSKLAKNIQYF.

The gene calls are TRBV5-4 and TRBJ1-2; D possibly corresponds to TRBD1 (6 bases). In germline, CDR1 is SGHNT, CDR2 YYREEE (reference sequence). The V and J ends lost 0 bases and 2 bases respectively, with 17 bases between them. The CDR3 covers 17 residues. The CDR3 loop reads CASSLAGGAGVNYGYTF. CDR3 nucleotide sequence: TGTGCCAGCAGCTTGGCCGGGGGGGCAGGAGTGAACTATGGCTACACCTTC.